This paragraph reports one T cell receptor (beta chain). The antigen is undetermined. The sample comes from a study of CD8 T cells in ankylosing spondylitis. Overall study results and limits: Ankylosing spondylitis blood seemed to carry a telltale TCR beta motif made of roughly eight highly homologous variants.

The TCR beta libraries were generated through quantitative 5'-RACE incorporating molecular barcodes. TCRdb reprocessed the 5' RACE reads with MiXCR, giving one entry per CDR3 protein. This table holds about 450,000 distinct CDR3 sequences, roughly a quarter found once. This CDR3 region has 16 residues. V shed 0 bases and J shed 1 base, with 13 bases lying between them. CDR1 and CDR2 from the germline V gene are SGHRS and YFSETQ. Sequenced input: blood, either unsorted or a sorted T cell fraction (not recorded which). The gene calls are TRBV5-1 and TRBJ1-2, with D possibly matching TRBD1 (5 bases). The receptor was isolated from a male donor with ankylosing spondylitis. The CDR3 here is CASSLAGGGGNYGYTF. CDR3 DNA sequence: TGCGCCAGCAGCTTGGCAGGCGGGGGTGGTAACTATGGCTACACCTTC.